This record covers a single T cell receptor (beta chain). The assay was immunoSEQ multiplex PCR, and TCRdb's table has in-frame clones only and misses some. This sample has roughly 2.2 million clones, with 85% to 95% found just once. The data are from a study of shared clonotypes between healthy human individuals. This CDR3 has 14 amino acids. Trimming pared 4 bases from V and 4 bases from J, leaving 11 bases between. Germline values: CDR1 MNHNY, CDR2 SVGAGI (reference sequence). The sequenced material came from naive CD4+ T cells from PBMCs. Specified subset: CD45RA+ positively selected. This receptor was identified in a man between 18 and 35 years old in good health. Some clones in this sample may be carry-over from other donors' samples. The rearrangement links TRBV6-6 to TRBJ1-5; maybe TRBD1 (5 bases). The CDR3 DNA follows: TGTGCCAGCAGTTGGGGGACGGGTAATCAGCCCCAGCATTTT. This encodes CASSWGTGNQPQHF.